This T cell receptor (beta chain) came from a study of T cells in Graves' hyperthyroidism and ophthalmopathy. Study information: Peripheral blood was collected at initial diagnosis, before any treatment.

Study-level points and caveats: Ophthalmopathy was told apart from stable hyperthyroidism by a 13 V-J model.

A word on this clonotype: The antigen remains undetermined.

Out of over 7.5 ml of fresh peripheral blood came the PBMCs. The CDR3 extends over 13 amino acids. Trimming cost V 8 bases and J 3 bases, with 11 bases left between them. CDR1 and CDR2 (germline): SGHRS, YFSETQ. Amplified TCR beta CDR3 regions derived from RNA transcripts. HTBI primers were employed in a first-round RT-PCR of the TCR CDR3. TCRdb re-called the multiplex PCR reads with MiXCR, one entry per CDR3 protein. The sample includes some 380,000 distinct CDR3 sequences, 13% of them seen just once. The clonotype originates from a man aged 25 to 45 with Graves' hyperthyroidism that later progressed to Graves' ophthalmopathy. This chain joins TRBV5-1 and TRBJ2-2; D may correspond to TRBD1 or TRBD2 (7 bases each). The sample was blood. CDR3 in amino acids: CASAGGDTGELFF. Here the CDR3 DNA reads TGCGCCAGTGCAGGGGGGGACACCGGGGAGCTGTTTTTT.